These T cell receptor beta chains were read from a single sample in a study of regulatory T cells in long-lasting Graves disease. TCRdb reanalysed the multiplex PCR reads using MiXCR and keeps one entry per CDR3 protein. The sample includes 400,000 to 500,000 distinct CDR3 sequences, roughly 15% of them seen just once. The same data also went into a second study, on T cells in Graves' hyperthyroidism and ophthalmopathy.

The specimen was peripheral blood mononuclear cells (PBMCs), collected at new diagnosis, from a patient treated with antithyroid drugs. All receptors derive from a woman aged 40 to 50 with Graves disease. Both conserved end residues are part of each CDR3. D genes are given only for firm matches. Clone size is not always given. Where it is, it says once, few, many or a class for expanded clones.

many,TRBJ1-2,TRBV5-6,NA,CASSPGGTFDTTSGYTF,TGTGCCAGCAGCCCCGGTGGGACGTTCGATACTACGTCTGGCTACACCTTC
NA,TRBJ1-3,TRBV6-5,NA,CASSYVRGNTIYF,TGTGCCAGCAGTTATGTACGAGGAAACACCATATATTTT
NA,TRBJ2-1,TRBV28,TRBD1,CATTGQYNEQFF,TGTGCCACCACGGGACAGTACAATGAGCAGTTCTTC
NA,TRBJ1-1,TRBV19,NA,CASSFGLQRAFF,TGTGCCAGTAGTTTCGGCCTCCAACGAGCTTTCTTT
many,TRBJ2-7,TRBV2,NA,CASSGGLRDEQYF,TGTGCCAGCAGTGGAGGCCTCAGGGACGAGCAGTACTTC
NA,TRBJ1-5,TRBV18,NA,CASSPGTDPAFQPQHF,TGTGCCAGCTCACCAGGGACCGACCCGGCGTTTCAGCCCCAGCATTTT
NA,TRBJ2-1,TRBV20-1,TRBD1,CSARDPLTGSSYNEQFF,TGCAGTGCTAGAGACCCCTTGACAGGGAGCTCCTACAATGAGCAGTTCTTC
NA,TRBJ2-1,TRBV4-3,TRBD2,CASSPAAGGEYNEQFF,TGCGCCAGCAGCCCCGCGGCGGGAGGGGAATACAATGAGCAGTTCTTC
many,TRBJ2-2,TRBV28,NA,CAGQGPTGELFF,TGTGCCGGGCAGGGTCCCACCGGGGAGCTGTTTTTT
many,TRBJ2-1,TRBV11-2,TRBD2,CASRGLAGVREQFF,TGTGCCAGCAGGGGACTAGCGGGAGTAAGGGAGCAGTTCTTC
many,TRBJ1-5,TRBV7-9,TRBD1,CASSSDREVGQPQHF,TGTGCCAGCAGCTCCGACAGGGAGGTCGGTCAGCCCCAGCATTTT
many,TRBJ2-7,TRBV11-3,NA,CASSSQGYEQYF,TGTGCCAGCAGCTCCCAGGGGTACGAGCAGTACTTC
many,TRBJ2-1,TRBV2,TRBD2,CASGTSGRRSYNEQFF,TGTGCCAGCGGGACTAGCGGGAGGCGCTCCTACAATGAGCAGTTCTTC
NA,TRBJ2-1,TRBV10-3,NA,CAISESRDDEQFF,TGTGCCATCAGTGAGTCCAGGGACGATGAGCAGTTCTTC
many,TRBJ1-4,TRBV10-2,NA,CASSPTGTEGEKLFF,TGCGCCAGCAGTCCCACAGGGACCGAGGGTGAAAAACTGTTTTTT
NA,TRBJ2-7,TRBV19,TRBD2,CAGSPSSGKSEQYF,TGTGCCGGTAGTCCATCTAGCGGGAAGAGCGAGCAGTACTTC
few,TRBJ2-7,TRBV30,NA,CAWGSSDLEQYF,TGTGCCTGGGGGTCTAGTGATTTGGAGCAGTACTTC
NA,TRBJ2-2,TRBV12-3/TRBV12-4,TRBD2,CASSLVRAGAPNTGELFF,TGTGCCAGCAGTTTAGTTCGAGCGGGAGCCCCCAACACCGGGGAGCTGTTTTTT
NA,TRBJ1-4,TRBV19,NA,CASSGRNNEKLFF,TGTGCCAGTAGTGGCCGGAATAATGAAAAACTGTTTTTT
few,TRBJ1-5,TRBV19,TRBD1,CASRDRDVSNQPQHF,TGTGCCAGCCGGGACAGGGACGTTTCCAATCAGCCCCAGCATTTT
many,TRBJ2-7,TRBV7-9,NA,CASSPRTRSYEQYF,TGTGCCAGCAGCCCTCGGACACGTTCCTACGAGCAGTACTTC
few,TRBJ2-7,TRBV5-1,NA,CASSKDVSPYYEQYF,TGCGCCAGCAGCAAAGATGTCTCCCCCTACTACGAGCAGTACTTC